This T cell receptor beta chain emerged from a study of chemoradiotherapy in HPV16-positive cancers. Produced via immunoSEQ multiplex PCR; TCRdb's table is partial and in-frame only. Here the sample spans some 28,000 clones, approximately 80% being singletons. This CDR3 region has 16 residues. J gave up 4 bases and V 3 bases, and 5 bases lay outside the gene matches. Germline CDR1 reads SGHAT; CDR2 reads FQNNGV. This sequence joins TRBV11-2 and TRBJ2-7; 14 bases are a match to TRBD2. Sequenced material: blood, taken from a patient who underwent chemoradiotherapy. This sequence was found in a human donor with HPV-associated anogenital cancer. In DNA form, the CDR3 reads TGTGCCAGCAGCTTTCCGGGACTAGCGGGGGAGTACGAGCAGTACTTC. This gives the protein CASSFPGLAGEYEQYF.